This T cell receptor beta chain was profiled in a study of technical replicates of blood from several donors. TCRdb's table, derived via immunoSEQ multiplex PCR, lists solely in-frame clones and lacks some. This sample has tens of thousands of clones, with nearly 98% found just once. With V trimmed by 4 bases and J by 4 bases, 4 bases remained unmatched. CDR3 length: 14 amino acids. CDR1 is MNHEY, CDR2 SMNVEV, per germline (reference sequence). The chain recombines TRBV27 with TRBJ2-7; the match to TRBD2 covers 10 bases. Sequencing input: T cells isolated from PBMCs. This clonotype was sampled from a human donor in good health. The CDR3 is CASSYSGRFYEQYF. The DNA for the CDR3 is TGTGCCAGCAGTTATAGCGGGAGGTTTTACGAGCAGTACTTC.